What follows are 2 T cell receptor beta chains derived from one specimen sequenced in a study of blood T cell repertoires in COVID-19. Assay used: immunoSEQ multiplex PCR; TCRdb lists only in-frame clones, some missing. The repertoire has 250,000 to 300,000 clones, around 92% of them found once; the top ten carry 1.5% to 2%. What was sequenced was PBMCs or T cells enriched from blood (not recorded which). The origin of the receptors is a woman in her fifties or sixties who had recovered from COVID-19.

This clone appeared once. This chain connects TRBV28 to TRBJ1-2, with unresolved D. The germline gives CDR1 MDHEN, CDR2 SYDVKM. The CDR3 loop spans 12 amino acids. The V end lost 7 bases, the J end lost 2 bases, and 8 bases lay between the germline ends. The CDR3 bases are TGTGCCAGCAATCTGGGCAACTATGGCTACACCTTC. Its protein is CASNLGNYGYTF.

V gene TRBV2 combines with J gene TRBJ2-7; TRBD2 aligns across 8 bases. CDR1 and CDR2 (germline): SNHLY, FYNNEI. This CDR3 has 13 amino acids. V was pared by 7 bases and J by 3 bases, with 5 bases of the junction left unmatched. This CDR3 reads CASMERGHYEQYF. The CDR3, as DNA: TGTGCCAGCATGGAGCGGGGGCACTACGAGCAGTACTTC.